The clone carrying this TCR beta chain turned up a few times. The data were taken from a study of CD8+ T cells in alopecia areata. Sequencing templates came from extracted RNA that was reverse transcribed into cDNA. Here immunoSEQ multiplex PCR was the method, and the copy in TCRdb shows in-frame clones only, minus some. The table has 90,000 to 150,000 clones, roughly two fifths seen once; the top ten hold 2.5% to 3.5%. Germline V gene lookup returns CDR1 SNHLY and CDR2 FYNNEI. The CDR3 is 12 amino acids. V lost 2 bases and J lost 14, with 13 bases in between. Sequencing was done on a sample of CD4+ T cells sorted from blood. This receptor was identified in a human donor with alopecia areata. The chain combines TRBV2 with TRBJ2-1; no clear D. The CDR3 DNA follows: TGTGCCAGCAGTGAACAAGGGAATAGGGAGTTCTTC. Translated, it gives CASSEQGNREFF.